One T cell receptor beta chain is described in this entry. The antigen remains unidentified. Germline CDR1 and CDR2: SGHRS and YFSETQ. This CDR3 is built from 14 residues. The V segment lost 2 bases and the J segment 2 bases; nucleotides outside the gene matches: 4. These data originate in a study of T cell responses to AZD1222 COVID-19 vaccine. Study summary: Combined were second doses at about 4 or about 12 weeks.

Produced via immunoSEQ multiplex PCR; TCRdb's table is partial and in-frame only. Of approximately 88,000 clones detected, about 72% appear once; the ten largest clones hold around 21%. Study-wide points: Donors were chiefly white British, with a greater number of females, and clonal diversity was perhaps underestimated.

The sequencing used peripheral blood, collected on day 0 of AZD1222 vaccination. The TCR was taken from an adult in good health. This chain joins TRBV5-1 and TRBJ2-7; 7 bases are a match to TRBD2. The CDR3: CASSFSSGTYEQYF. The CDR3 DNA reads as TGCGCCAGCAGCTTCTCTAGCGGAACCTACGAGCAGTACTTC.